Listed below are T cell receptor beta chains from one sample, sequenced in a study of cytomegalovirus exposure and HLA in healthy donors. TCRdb's table, derived via immunoSEQ multiplex PCR, lists solely in-frame clones and lacks some. Seen here are about 98,000 clones, roughly 70% observed once, and the top ten hold approximately 1.8%. Sequencing was done on a sample of PBMCs. These receptor sequences come from a male donor in good health and CMV-seronegative. CDR3s include the opening cysteine and the closing phenylalanine or tryptophan. The D gene is left open where the match is weak. Expanded clones get a size class; other rows say once, few or many, or leave the size out.

V	J	length	size	D	CDR3	DNA
TRBV15	TRBJ2-7	15	NA	TRBD1	CATSTRDRGTYEQYF	TGTGCCACCAGCACCCGGGACAGGGGCACCTACGAGCAGTACTTC
TRBV27	TRBJ1-1	19	NA	TRBD1	CASSLSSQTLRGPGTEAFF	TGTGCCAGCAGTTTATCGTCCCAAACGCTCAGGGGGCCGGGCACTGAAGCTTTCTTT
TRBV29-1	TRBJ2-7	13	NA	NA	CSVETEASYEQYF	TGCAGCGTCGAGACAGAAGCCTCCTACGAGCAGTACTTC
TRBV4-1	TRBJ2-7	16	NA	TRBD2	CASRSSPGLAGAEQYF	TGCGCCAGCAGATCATCTCCGGGACTAGCGGGAGCCGAGCAGTACTTC
TRBV12-5	TRBJ2-6	17	NA	NA	CASGLVQDDSGANVLTF	TGTGCTAGTGGTTTGGTACAGGACGACTCTGGGGCCAACGTCCTGACTTTC
TRBV9	TRBJ2-7	14	NA	TRBD2	CASSPGTSISGQYF	TGTGCCAGCAGCCCCGGGACTAGCATAAGCGGGCAGTACTTC
TRBV18	TRBJ1-5	16	once	NA	CASSQGGDRFGQPQHF	TGTGCCAGCTCACAAGGGGGGGATCGGTTTGGTCAGCCCCAGCATTTT
TRBV7-3	TRBJ2-7	14	once	NA	CASSPGGGSYEQYF	TGTGCCAGCAGCCCTGGCGGAGGGTCCTACGAGCAGTACTTC
TRBV28	TRBJ2-7	13	NA	NA	CASSLSGPYEQYF	TGTGCCAGCAGTCTCAGCGGCCCCTACGAGCAGTACTTC
TRBV29-1	TRBJ2-1	16	NA	TRBD1	CSVEDGDRGRMNEQFF	TGCAGCGTTGAAGATGGGGACAGGGGGCGTATGAATGAGCAGTTCTTC
TRBV15	TRBJ2-1	18	few	TRBD2	CATSRGGTSGSTVDEQFF	TGTGCCACCAGCAGAGGAGGGACTAGCGGGAGTACGGTGGATGAGCAGTTCTTC
TRBV28	TRBJ1-5	14	NA	TRBD1	CASSHGTGVQPQHF	TGTGCCAGCAGTCACGGGACAGGGGTTCAGCCCCAGCATTTT
TRBV9	TRBJ1-4	14	NA	NA	CASSGGGVNEKLFF	TGTGCCAGCAGCGGAGGGGGGGTAAACGAAAAACTGTTTTTT
TRBV4-3	TRBJ2-7	15	NA	NA	CASSQFAGSAYEQYF	TGCGCCAGCAGCCAATTTGCAGGGTCCGCCTACGAGCAGTACTTC
TRBV11-2	TRBJ2-5	17	NA	TRBD1	CASSLDPGQGDLETQYF	TGTGCCAGCAGCTTAGATCCCGGACAGGGGGATCTAGAGACCCAGTACTTC